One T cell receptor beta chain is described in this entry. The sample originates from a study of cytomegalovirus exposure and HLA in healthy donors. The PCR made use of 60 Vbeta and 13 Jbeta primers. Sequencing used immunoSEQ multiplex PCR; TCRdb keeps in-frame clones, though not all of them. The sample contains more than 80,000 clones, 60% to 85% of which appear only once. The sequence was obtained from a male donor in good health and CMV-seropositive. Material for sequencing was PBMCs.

The CDR3 sequence is CASSLRASGSVVELFF. As DNA, the CDR3 is TGTGCCAGCAGCTTAAGGGCTAGCGGGAGTGTTGTGGAGCTGTTTTTT. V usage is TRBV7-3 and J usage is TRBJ2-2; TRBD2 aligns across 10 bases. Germline CDR1 reads SGHTA; CDR2 reads FQGTGA. V lost 1 base and J lost 10; bases outside the gene matches: 9. The length of the CDR3 is 16 residues.